This T cell receptor (beta chain) comes out of a study of cytomegalovirus exposure and HLA in healthy donors. Study observations and caveats: With high specificity and sensitivity, the classifier reportedly diagnosed cytomegalovirus status. Within an earlier analysis, most TCR beta V segments proved productive either about 87% or about 30% of the time. TCR beta chain V- and J-gene trimming was linked, in a later analysis, to a missense variant in DCLRE1C.

Turning to this clone: Its antigen remains unidentified.

Looked up from germline, CDR1 is SGHRS and CDR2 is YFSETQ. The CDR3 consists of 14 residues. V was cut by 1 base and J by 3 bases, with 8 bases left in between. The PCR made use of 60 Vbeta and 13 Jbeta primers. The assay was immunoSEQ multiplex PCR, and TCRdb's table has in-frame clones only and misses some. The sample gives about 200,000 clones, about four fifths of which show up once; 2.5% to 3.5% is in the top ten. The sequence was collected from a man aged 30 to 39 in good health and CMV-seronegative. Sequencing was performed on PBMCs. This chain joins TRBV5-1 and TRBJ2-1, with no clear D. CDR3 DNA sequence: TGCGCCAGCAGCTTGAGACTGGGCTACAATGAGCAGTTCTTC. It is translated as CASSLRLGYNEQFF. The whole variable domain, filled in from reference TRBV5-1 and TRBJ2-1, reads KAGVTQTPRYLIKTRGQQVTLSCSPISGHRSVSWYQQTPGQGLQFLFEYFSETQRNKGNFPGRFSGRQFSNSRSEMNVSTLELGDSALYLCASSLRLGYNEQFFGPGTRLTVL.